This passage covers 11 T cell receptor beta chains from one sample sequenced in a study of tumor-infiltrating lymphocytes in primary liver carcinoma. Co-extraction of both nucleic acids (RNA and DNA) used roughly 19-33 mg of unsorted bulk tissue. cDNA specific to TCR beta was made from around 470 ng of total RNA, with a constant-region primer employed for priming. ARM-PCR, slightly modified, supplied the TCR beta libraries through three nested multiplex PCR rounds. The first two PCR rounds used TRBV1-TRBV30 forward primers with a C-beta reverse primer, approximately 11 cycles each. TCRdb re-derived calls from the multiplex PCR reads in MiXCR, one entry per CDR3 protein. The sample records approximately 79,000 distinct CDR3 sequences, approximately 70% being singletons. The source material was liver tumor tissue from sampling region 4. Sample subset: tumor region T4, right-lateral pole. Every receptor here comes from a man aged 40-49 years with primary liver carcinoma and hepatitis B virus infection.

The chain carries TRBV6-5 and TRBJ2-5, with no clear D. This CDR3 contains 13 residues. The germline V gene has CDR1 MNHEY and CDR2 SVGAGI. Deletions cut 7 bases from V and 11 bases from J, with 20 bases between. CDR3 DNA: TGTGCCAGCAATAAAGGCAGTCAAGAGATACAGTACTTC. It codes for CASNKGSQEIQYF.

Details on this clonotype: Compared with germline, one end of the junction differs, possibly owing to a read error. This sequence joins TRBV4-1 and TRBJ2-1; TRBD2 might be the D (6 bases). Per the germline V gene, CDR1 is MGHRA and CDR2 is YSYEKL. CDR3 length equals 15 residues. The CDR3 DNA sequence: TGTGCCAACAGCCAAGATCCCAGGGAGGACAATGAGCAGTTCTTC. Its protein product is CANSQDPREDNEQFF.

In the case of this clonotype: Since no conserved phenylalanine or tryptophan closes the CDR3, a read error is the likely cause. The CDR3 here is CAISYPDSLEQFL. CDR3 bases: TGTGCCATCAGCTATCCTGACTCCTTAGAGCAGTTCCTC. This chain connects TRBV7-9 to TRBJ2-1, with unresolved D. CDR3 size: 13 residues. The germline V gene encodes CDR1 SEHNR and CDR2 FQNEAQ (reference sequence).

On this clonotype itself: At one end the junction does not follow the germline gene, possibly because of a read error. The CDR3 DNA reads TGTGCCATCAGTGAGTCGCCCGGGCGGGGGACTAGGACCTCCTACAATGAGCACTTCTTC. This sequence encodes CAISESPGRGTRTSYNEHFF. This sequence joins TRBV10-3 and TRBJ2-1, with 8 nucleotides matching TRBD2. Germline values: CDR1 ENHRY, CDR2 SYGVKD. The CDR3 runs to 20 residues.

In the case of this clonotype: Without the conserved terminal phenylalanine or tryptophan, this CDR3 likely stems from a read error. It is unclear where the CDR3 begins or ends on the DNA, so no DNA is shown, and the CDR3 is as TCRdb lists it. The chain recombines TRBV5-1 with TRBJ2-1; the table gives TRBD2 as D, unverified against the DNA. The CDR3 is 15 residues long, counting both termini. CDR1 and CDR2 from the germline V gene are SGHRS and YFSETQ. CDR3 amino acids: CASSLFGGGINEHFI.

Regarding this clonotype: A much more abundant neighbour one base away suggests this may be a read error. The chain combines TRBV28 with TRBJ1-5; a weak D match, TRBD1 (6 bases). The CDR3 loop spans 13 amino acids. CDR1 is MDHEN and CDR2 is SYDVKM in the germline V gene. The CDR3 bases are TGTGCCAGCAGCGAGGACAGCAAACAGCCCCAGCATTTT. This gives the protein CASSEDSKQPQHF.

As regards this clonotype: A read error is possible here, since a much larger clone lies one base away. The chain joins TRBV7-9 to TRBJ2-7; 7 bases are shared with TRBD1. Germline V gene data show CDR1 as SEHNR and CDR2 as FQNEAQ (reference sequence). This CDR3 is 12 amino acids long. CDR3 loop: CVSSLVTGEQYF. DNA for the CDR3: TGTGTCAGCAGCTTGGTGACAGGGGAGCAGTACTTC.

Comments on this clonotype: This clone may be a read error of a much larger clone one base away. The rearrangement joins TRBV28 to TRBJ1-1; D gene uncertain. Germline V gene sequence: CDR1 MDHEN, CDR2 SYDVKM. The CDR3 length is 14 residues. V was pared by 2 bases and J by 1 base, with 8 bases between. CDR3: CASSLVPQNTEAFF. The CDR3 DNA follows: TGTGCCAGCAGTTTAGTACCGCAGAACACTGAAGCTTTCTTT.

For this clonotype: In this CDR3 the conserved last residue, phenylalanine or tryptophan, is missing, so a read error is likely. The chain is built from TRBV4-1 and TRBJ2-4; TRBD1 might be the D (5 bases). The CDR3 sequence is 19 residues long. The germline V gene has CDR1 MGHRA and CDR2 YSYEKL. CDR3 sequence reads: CASSQEPPQNEGAKNVQYL. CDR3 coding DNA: TGCGCCAGCAGCCAAGAGCCCCCCCAAAACGAAGGGGCCAAAAACGTTCAGTACTTA.

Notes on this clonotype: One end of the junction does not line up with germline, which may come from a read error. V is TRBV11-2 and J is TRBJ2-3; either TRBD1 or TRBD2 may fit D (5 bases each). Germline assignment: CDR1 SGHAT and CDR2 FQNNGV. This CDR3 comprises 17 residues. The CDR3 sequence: CVSSVTFQGSSTETQYF. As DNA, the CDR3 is TGTGTCAGCAGCGTAACGTTCCAGGGATCTAGCACAGAGACGCAGTATTTT. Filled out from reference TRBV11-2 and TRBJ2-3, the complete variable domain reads EAGVAQSPRYKIIEKRQSVAFWCNPISGHATLYWYQQILGQGPKLLIQFQNNGVVDDSQLPKDRFSAERLKGVDSTLKIQPAKLEDSAVYLCVSSVTFQGSSTETQYFGPGTRLTVL.

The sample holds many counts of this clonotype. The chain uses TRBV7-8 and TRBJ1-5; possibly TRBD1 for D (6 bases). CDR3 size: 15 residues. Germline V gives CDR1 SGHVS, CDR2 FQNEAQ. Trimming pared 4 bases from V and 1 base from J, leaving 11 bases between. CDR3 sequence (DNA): TGTGCCAGCAGCTCGGAGGACAGCAGCAATCAGCCCCAGCATTTT. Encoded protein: CASSSEDSSNQPQHF.